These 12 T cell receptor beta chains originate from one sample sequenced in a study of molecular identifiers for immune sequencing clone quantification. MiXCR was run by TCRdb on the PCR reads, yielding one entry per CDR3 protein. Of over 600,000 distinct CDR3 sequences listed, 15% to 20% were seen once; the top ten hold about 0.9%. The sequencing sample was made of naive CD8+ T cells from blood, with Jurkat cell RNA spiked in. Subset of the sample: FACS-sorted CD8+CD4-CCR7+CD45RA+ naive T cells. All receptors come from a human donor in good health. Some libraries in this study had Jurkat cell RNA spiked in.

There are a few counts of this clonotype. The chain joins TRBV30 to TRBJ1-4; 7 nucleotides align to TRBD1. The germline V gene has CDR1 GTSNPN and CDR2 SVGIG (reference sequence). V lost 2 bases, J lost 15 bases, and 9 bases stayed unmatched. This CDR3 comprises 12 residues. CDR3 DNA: TGTGCCTGGAGTCTCGGACAGGAGGGTTTGTTTTTT. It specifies CAWSLGQEGLFF.

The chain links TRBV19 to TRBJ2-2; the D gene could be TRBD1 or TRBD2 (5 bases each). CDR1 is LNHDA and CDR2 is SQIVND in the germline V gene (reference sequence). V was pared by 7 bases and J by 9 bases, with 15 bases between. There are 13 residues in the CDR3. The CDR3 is CASNPGTARELFF. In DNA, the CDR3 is TGTGCCAGTAATCCCGGGACGGCAAGGGAGCTGTTTTTT. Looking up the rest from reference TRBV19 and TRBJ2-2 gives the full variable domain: DGGITQSPKYLFRKEGQNVTLSCEQNLNHDAMYWYRQDPGQGLRLIYYSQIVNDFQKGDIAEGYSVSREKKESFPLTVTSAQKNPTAFYLCASNPGTARELFFGEGSRLTVL.

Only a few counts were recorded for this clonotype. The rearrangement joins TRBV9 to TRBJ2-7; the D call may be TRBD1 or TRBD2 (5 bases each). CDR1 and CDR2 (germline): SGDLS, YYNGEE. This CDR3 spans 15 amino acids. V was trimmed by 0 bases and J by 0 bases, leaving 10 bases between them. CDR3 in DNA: TGTGCCAGCAGCGTAGGGTCGGGGCCCTCCTACGAGCAGTACTTC. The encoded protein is CASSVGSGPSYEQYF.

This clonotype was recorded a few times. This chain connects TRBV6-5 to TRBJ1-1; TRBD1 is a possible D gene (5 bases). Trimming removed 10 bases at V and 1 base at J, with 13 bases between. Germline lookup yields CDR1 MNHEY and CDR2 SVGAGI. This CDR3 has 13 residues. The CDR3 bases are TGTGCCACCCAGGGACTTCAGAACACTGAAGCTTTCTTT. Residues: CATQGLQNTEAFF.

The CDR3 is CASSQGAAYYEQYF. The CDR3 DNA follows: TGTGCCAGCAGCCAAGGAGCGGCCTATTACGAGCAGTACTTC. The V and J genes are TRBV3-1 and TRBJ2-7; a weak D match, TRBD2 (5 bases). The germline CDR1 and CDR2 sequences are LGHDT and YNNKEL (reference sequence). Trimming left V 1 base short and J 4 bases short, with 11 bases between. This CDR3 contains 14 residues.

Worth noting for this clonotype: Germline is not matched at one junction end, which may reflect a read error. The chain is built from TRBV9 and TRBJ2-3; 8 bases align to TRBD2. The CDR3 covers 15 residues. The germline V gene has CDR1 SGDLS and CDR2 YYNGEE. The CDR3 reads CASGVVAGNTDTQYF. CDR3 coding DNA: TGTGCCAGCGGCGTAGTAGCGGGGAACACAGATACGCAGTATTTT. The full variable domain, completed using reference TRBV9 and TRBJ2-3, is DSGVTQTPKHLITATGQRVTLRCSPRSGDLSVYWYQQSLDQGLQFLIQYYNGEERAKGNILERFSAQQFPDLHSELNLSSLELGDSALYFCASGVVAGNTDTQYFGPGTRLTVL.

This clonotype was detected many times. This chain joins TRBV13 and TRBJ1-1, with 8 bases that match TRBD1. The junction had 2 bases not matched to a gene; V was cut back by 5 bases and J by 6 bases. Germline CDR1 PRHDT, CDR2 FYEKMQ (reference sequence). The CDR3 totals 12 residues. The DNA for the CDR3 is TGTGCCAGCAGCGAACAGGGGGCTGAAGCTTTCTTT. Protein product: CASSEQGAEAFF.

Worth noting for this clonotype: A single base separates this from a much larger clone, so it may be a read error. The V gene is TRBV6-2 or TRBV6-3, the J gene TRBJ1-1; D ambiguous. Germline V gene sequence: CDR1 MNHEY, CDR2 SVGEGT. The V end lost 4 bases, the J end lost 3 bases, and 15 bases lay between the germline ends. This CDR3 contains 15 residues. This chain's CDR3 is CASSFFKLLDTEAFF. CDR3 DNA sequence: TGTGCCAGCAGTTTTTTTAAACTGTTGGACACTGAAGCTTTCTTT.

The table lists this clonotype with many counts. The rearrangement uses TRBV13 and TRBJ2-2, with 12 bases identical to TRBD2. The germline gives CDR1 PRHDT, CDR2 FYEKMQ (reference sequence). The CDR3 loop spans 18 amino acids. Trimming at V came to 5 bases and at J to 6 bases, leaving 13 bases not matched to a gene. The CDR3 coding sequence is TGTGCCAGCAGCGCTTGGACTAGCGGGGAATCTCCCGCCGGGGAGCTGTTTTTT. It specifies CASSAWTSGESPAGELFF.

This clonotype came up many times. In DNA, the CDR3 is TGTGCCAGCAGCTTAGCTCGTTTGGGGGGCTCAGTAGAGACCCAGTACTTC. As protein: CASSLARLGGSVETQYF. The genes are TRBV7-2 and TRBJ2-5; D may match TRBD1 or TRBD2 (6 bases each). In germline, CDR1 is SGHTA, CDR2 FQGNSA. Trimming took off 0 bases at V and 4 bases at J, with 18 bases between the two ends. CDR3 length equals 17 residues. Complete variable domain (other parts from reference TRBV7-2 and TRBJ2-5): GAGVSQSPSNKVTEKGKDVELRCDPISGHTALYWYRQSLGQGLEFLIYFQGNSAPDKSGLPSDRFSAERTGGSVSTLTIQRTQQEDSAVYLCASSLARLGGSVETQYFGPGTRLLVL.

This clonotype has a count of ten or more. The CDR3 loop reads CSARERLVYEQYF. The CDR3 DNA reads TGCAGTGCTAGAGAAAGGCTAGTCTACGAGCAGTACTTC. The chain employs TRBV20-1 and TRBJ2-7; no clear D gene. Trimming took 0 bases from V and 3 from J, leaving 9 bases between them. The V gene's germline CDR1 is DFQATT and CDR2 SNEGSKA (reference sequence). The CDR3 sequence is 13 residues long.

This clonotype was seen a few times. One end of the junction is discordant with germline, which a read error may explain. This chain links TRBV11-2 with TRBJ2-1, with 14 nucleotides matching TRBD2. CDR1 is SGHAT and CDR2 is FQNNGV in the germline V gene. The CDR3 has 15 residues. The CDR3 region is CASSGTSGGGNEQFF. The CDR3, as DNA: TGTGCCAGCAGTGGGACTAGCGGGGGAGGTAATGAGCAGTTCTTT.